Detailed here is one T cell receptor beta chain. Antigen: not known. The data were taken from a study of T cell responses to AZD1222 COVID-19 vaccine. Study at large: Timing groups of about 4 and about 12 weeks for second doses were pooled. Regarding the study as a whole: The number of AZD1222 recipients seropositive at baseline was only six. Reports say nearly half of spike-specific TCRs go after unmutated variant regions.

Some clones are missing from TCRdb's copy, which holds only in-frame ones; the method was immunoSEQ multiplex PCR. This table holds approximately 84,000 clones, 75% to 90% found once. CDR3 length: 16 amino acids. The ends lost 2 bases at V and 10 bases at J; junction bases unmatched: 13. The germline CDR1 and CDR2 sequences are MNHEY and SMNVEV (reference sequence). Sample: peripheral blood, taken on day 0 of AZD1222 vaccination. V gene TRBV27 combines with J gene TRBJ2-2; the match to TRBD2 covers 7 bases. The sequence derives from an adult in good health. The CDR3 DNA sequence: TGTGCCAGCAGTTTACGACTAGCCCTACCCCTAGAGGAGCTGTTTTTT. It specifies CASSLRLALPLEELFF.